This is a list of T cell receptor beta chains from one sample in a study of memory CD4+ T cells and cytomegalovirus serostatus. TCRdb's table, derived via immunoSEQ multiplex PCR, lists solely in-frame clones and lacks some. The repertoire holds under 45,000 clones, about 79% seen once, with roughly 6.5% in the top ten. Specimen: memory CD4+ T cells from blood. These receptors all come from an adult in good health and CMV-seronegative. Each CDR3 is given with its conserved first and last residue. The D gene is left open where the match is weak. Expanded clones are given a class, and other clones once, few, many or no size at all.

clone_size d_call j_call v_call cdr3_aa cdr3_nt
- TRBD1 TRBJ1-2 TRBV10-3 CAIGTGRYGYTF TGTGCCATCGGGACAGGGAGATATGGCTACACCTTC
- - TRBJ1-5 TRBV10-2 CASSEGEKGQPQHF TGCGCCAGCAGTGAAGGTGAAAAAGGGCAGCCCCAGCATTTT
- - TRBJ1-2 TRBV10-3 CAISDVGQASGYTF TGTGCCATCAGTGATGTTGGGCAGGCCTCGGGCTACACCTTC
- - TRBJ2-7 TRBV19 CAPKGISSYEQYF TGTGCCCCAAAGGGGATAAGCTCCTACGAGCAGTACTTC
- TRBD1 TRBJ2-5 TRBV25-1 CASRKSGTGDRPQETQYF TGTGCCAGCAGGAAATCCGGGACAGGGGATAGGCCCCAAGAGACCCAGTACTTC
- - TRBJ1-2 TRBV18 CASSPLGADYGYTF TGTGCCAGCTCACCCCTGGGGGCGGACTATGGCTACACCTTC
- - TRBJ2-5 TRBV6-1 CASSEVNGGETQYF TGTGCCAGCAGTGAAGTCAACGGGGGAGAGACCCAGTACTTC
few - TRBJ2-7 TRBV9 CASSVDGSSHEQYF TGTGCCAGCAGCGTAGACGGGAGTAGCCACGAGCAGTACTTC
- - TRBJ1-3 TRBV28 CASSLWEAGGNTIYF TGTGCCAGCAGTTTATGGGAGGCAGGGGGAAACACCATATATTTT
once - TRBJ2-5 TRBV4-1 CASSQDASLETQYF TGCGCCAGCAGCCAAGATGCGTCCTTGGAGACCCAGTACTTC
few - TRBJ2-2 TRBV11-3 CASSLDGRGGNRELFF TGTGCCAGCAGCTTAGACGGAAGAGGGGGGAACCGGGAGCTGTTTTTT
once - TRBJ1-1 TRBV5-5 CASSLDLGFENTEAFF TGTGCCAGCAGCTTGGATCTCGGGTTTGAGAACACTGAAGCTTTCTTT
- - TRBJ2-2 TRBV5-1 CASSSYARQGGTGELFF TGCGCCAGCAGCTCATACGCCCGACAGGGAGGCACCGGGGAGCTGTTTTTT
once - TRBJ1-4 TRBV5-1 CASSQGSTNEKLFF TGCGCCAGCAGCCAGGGCTCAACTAATGAAAAACTGTTTTTT
- - TRBJ1-5 TRBV19 CATSTDSNQPQHF TGTGCCACCTCGACGGATAGCAATCAGCCCCAGCATTTT
- TRBD2 TRBJ2-3 TRBV4-1 CASSQDGTITDTQYF TGCGCCAGCAGCCAAGATGGGACTATCACAGATACGCAGTATTTT
- TRBD2 TRBJ2-7 TRBV23-1 CASSQSSETSGRTPYEQYF TGCGCCAGCAGTCAATCTTCCGAGACTAGCGGGAGGACCCCCTACGAGCAGTACTTC
- TRBD2 TRBJ2-2 TRBV7-3 CASNIVAGNTGELFF TGTGCCAGCAACATAGTAGCGGGAAACACCGGGGAGCTGTTTTTT
- - TRBJ2-1 TRBV4-3 CASSQDRRQSYNEQFF TGCGCCAGCAGCCAAGATCGCCGCCAGTCCTACAATGAGCAGTTCTTC
few TRBD1 TRBJ1-5 TRBV7-9 CASSPGGSDRGNQPQHF TGTGCCAGCAGCCCCGGGGGGTCAGACAGGGGGAATCAGCCCCAGCATTTT
- TRBD1 TRBJ2-1 TRBV18 CASSPGTGGYNEQFF TGTGCCAGCTCACCAGGGACAGGGGGATACAATGAGCAGTTCTTC
- - TRBJ2-5 TRBV7-2 CASSKYQETQYF TGTGCCAGCAGCAAGTACCAAGAGACCCAGTACTTC
- - TRBJ1-2 TRBV2 CASGTVTDRFSGGYTF TGTGCCAGCGGAACCGTGACGGACAGATTTTCCGGCGGCTACACCTTC
- - TRBJ2-3 TRBV5-4 CASSSTESGDTQYF TGTGCCAGCAGCTCGACCGAATCCGGAGATACGCAGTATTTT
- - TRBJ2-3 TRBV29-1 CSVGWETDTQYF TGCAGCGTTGGCTGGGAGACAGATACGCAGTATTTT
few - TRBJ1-2 TRBV7-6 CASSLALRVGYTF TGTGCCAGCAGCTTAGCGCTGAGGGTTGGCTACACCTTC
- TRBD2 TRBJ2-3 TRBV7-3 CASSPTSGETDTQYF TGTGCCAGCAGCCCGACTAGCGGAGAAACAGATACGCAGTATTTT
- - TRBJ1-1 TRBV5-1 CASSLGGHTEAFF TGCGCCAGCAGCTTGGGGGGGCACACTGAAGCTTTCTTT
- TRBD2 TRBJ2-7 TRBV7-2 CASSLGTSGSYEQYF TGTGCCAGCAGCTTAGGGACTAGCGGCTCCTACGAGCAGTACTTC